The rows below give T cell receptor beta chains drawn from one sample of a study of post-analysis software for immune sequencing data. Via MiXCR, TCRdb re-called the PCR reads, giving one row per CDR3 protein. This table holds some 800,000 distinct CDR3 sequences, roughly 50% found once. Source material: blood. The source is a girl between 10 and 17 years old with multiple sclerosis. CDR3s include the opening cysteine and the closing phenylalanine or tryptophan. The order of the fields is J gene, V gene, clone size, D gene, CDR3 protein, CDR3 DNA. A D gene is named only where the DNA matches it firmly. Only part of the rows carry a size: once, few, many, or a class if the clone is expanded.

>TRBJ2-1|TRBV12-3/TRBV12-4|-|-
CASSLNPEQFF
TGTGCCAGCAGTTTGAACCCCGAGCAGTTCTTC
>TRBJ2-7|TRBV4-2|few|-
CASSQDRSASYEQYF
TGTGCCAGCAGCCAAGATAGGAGCGCATCCTACGAGCAGTACTTC
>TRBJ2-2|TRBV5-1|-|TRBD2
CASSLGRLAGVPGELFF
TGCGCCAGCAGCTTGGGGCGACTAGCGGGAGTTCCCGGGGAGCTGTTTTTT
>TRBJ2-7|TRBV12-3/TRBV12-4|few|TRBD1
CAGSAPGTGAYEQYF
TGTGCCGGCAGTGCCCCCGGGACAGGGGCCTACGAGCAGTACTTC
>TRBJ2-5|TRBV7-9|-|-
CASSLSGYQETQYF
TGTGCCAGCAGTTTATCCGGGTACCAAGAGACCCAGTACTTC
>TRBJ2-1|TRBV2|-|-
CASSLRGGLLAMDEQFF
TGTGCCAGCAGTCTGAGGGGGGGGCTACTCGCCATGGATGAGCAGTTCTTC
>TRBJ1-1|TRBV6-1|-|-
CASSDLGDTEAFF
TGTGCCAGCAGTGATTTGGGGGACACTGAAGCTTTCTTT
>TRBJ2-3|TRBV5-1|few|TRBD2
CASSFRLAGATDTQYF
TGCGCCAGCAGCTTTAGACTAGCGGGAGCCACAGATACGCAGTATTTT
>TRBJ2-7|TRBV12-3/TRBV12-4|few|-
CASSLGVGRMVPYEQYF
TGTGCCAGCAGTTTAGGGGTTGGCAGGATGGTCCCCTACGAGCAGTACTTC
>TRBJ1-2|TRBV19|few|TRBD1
CASRAGDSFNYGYTF
TGTGCCAGTAGAGCGGGGGACAGCTTCAACTATGGCTACACCTTC
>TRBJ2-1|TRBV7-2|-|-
CASSSGTGSSYNEQFF
TGTGCCAGCAGTTCCGGGACTGGCAGCTCCTACAATGAGCAGTTCTTC
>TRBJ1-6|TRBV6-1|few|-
CASSEGPDNSPLHF
TGTGCCAGCAGTGAAGGGCCGGATAATTCACCCCTCCACTTT
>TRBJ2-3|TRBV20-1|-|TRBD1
CSAFQGEEGDTQYF
TGCAGTGCCTTCCAGGGGGAAGAGGGGGATACGCAGTATTTT
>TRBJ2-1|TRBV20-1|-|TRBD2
CSAGVVNEQFF
TGCAGCGCGGGAGTGGTGAATGAGCAGTTCTTC
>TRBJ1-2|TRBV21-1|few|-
CASSKAGSYGYTF
TGTGCCAGCAGCAAGGCTGGCTCCTATGGCTACACCTTC
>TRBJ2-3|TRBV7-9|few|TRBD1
CASSVHRGDTQYF
TGTGCCAGCAGCGTTCACAGGGGGGATACGCAGTATTTT
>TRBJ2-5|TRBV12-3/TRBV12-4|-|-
CASSLNSVQETQYF
TGTGCCAGCAGCCTCAATTCGGTGCAAGAGACCCAGTACTTC
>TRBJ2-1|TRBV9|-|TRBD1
CASSVTGVASNEQFF
TGTGCCAGCAGCGTGACAGGGGTCGCTTCCAATGAGCAGTTCTTC
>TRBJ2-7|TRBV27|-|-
CASSFRGVFHEQYF
TGTGCCAGCAGTTTTAGAGGGGTTTTCCACGAGCAGTACTTC
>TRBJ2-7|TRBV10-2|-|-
CASQKVSRLDEQYF
TGCGCCAGCCAGAAAGTATCTCGGCTGGACGAGCAGTACTTC
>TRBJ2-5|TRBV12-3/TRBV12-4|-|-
CASLFETQYF
TGTGCCAGCCTTTTCGAGACCCAGTACTTC
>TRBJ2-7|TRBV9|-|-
CASSPPGGRAEQYF
TGTGCCAGCAGCCCTCCCGGAGGGCGGGCCGAGCAGTACTTC
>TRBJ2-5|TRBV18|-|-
CASSPGGGGGETQYF
TGTGCCAGCTCACCAGGAGGGGGCGGGGGCGAGACCCAGTACTTC
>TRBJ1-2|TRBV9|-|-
CASSVGDGTGGYGYTF
TGTGCCAGCAGCGTAGGGGACGGCACCGGCGGCTATGGCTACACCTTC
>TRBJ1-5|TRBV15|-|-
CATSVYDSNQPQHF
TGTGCCACCAGCGTATACGATAGCAATCAGCCCCAGCATTTT
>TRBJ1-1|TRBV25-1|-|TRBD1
CASSPNRDRVFRAFF
TGTGCCAGCAGTCCTAACCGGGACAGGGTCTTTCGGGCTTTCTTT
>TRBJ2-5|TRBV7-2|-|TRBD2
CASSFRGLEETQYF
TGTGCCAGCAGCTTCCGTGGACTAGAGGAGACCCAGTACTTC
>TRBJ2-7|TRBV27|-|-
CASSLGTAYYEQYF
TGTGCCAGCAGTCTAGGCACGGCTTACTACGAGCAGTACTTC
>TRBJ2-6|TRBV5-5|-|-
CASSPRGAGQSSGANVLTF
TGTGCCAGCAGCCCCCGCGGGGCAGGACAGTCTTCTGGGGCCAACGTCCTGACTTTC
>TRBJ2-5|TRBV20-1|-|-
CSARVPGEETQYF
TGCAGTGCTAGAGTTCCCGGGGAAGAGACCCAGTACTTC
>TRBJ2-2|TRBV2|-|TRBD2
CASSERLAGLGTGELFF
TGTGCCAGCAGTGAAAGACTAGCGGGATTGGGCACCGGGGAGCTGTTTTTT
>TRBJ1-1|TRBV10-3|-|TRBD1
CAISGERDRVGTEAFF
TGTGCCATCAGTGGCGAACGGGACAGGGTTGGGACTGAAGCTTTCTTT